This section outlines one TCR beta chain sequence together with its context. Its antigen is undetermined. The junction differs from germline at one of its ends, possibly a read error. The sample comes from a study of neurological immune-mediated disorders. Study-level results: Because no CDR3 amino acid sequences were shared across subjects by expanded clones, private repertoires were suggested in all groups. Whereas HTLV-1-associated myelopathy showed the most TCR clonal expansion, multiple sclerosis showed the least, with levels below those of healthy controls.

Time point in this sample: longitudinal time-point 2. Healthy controls were blood bank volunteers in Maryland, USA. From 2 million PBMCs stored at -80 C, the unsorted libraries were generated. TCRdb re-analysed the 5' RACE reads in MiXCR, keeping a single row per CDR3 protein. The sample carries tens of thousands of distinct CDR3 sequences, approximately 13% recorded once. The CDR3 is 15 residues long. Germline CDR1 reads KGHSY; CDR2 reads FQNENV. The sample taken for sequencing was PBMCs. The chain has TRBV16 and TRBJ2-2, with D possibly being TRBD2 (6 bases). This TCR was recovered from a woman aged 40 to 50 in good health. CDR3 in amino acids: CASSQVGVPTGGLFF. The CDR3 DNA reads as TGTGCCAGCAGCCAAGTGGGGGTGCCCACCGGGGGGCTGTTTTTT.